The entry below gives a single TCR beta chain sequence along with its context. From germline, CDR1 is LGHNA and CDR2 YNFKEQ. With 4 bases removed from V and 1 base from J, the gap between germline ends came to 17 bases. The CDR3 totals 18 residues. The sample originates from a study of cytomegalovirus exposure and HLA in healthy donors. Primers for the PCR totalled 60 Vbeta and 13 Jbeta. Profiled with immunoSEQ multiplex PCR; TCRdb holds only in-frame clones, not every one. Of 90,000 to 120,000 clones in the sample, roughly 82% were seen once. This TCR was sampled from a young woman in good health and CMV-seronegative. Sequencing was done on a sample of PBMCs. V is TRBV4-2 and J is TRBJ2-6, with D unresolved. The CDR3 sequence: CASSPQQYQPSGANVLTF. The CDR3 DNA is TGTGCCAGCAGCCCTCAACAGTACCAACCTTCTGGGGCCAACGTCCTGACTTTC.